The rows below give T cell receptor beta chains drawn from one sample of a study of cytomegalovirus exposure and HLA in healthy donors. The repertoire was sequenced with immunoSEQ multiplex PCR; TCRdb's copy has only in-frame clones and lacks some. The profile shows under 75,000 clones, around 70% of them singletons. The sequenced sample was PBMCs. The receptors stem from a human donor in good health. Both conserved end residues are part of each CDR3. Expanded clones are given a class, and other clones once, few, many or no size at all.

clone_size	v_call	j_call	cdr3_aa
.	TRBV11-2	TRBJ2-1	CASSSTPYNEQFF
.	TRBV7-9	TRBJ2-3	CASSLGSGTTDTQYF
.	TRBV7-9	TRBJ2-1	CASSPTSGDYNEQFF
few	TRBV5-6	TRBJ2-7	CASSSDRAGEQYF
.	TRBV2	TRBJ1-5	CASSAMTGSDQPQHF
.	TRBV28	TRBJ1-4	CASSLPGQGNEKLFF
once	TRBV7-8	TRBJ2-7	CASSLTFRGEQYF
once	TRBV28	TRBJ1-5	CASSFQGRGHQPQHF
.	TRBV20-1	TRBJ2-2	CSARGTGELFF
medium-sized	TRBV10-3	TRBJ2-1	CAISAHVGSYNEQFF
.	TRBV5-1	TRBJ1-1	CASSLDYKALTEAFF
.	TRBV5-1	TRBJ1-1	CASSFGGDTEAFF
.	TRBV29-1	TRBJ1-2	CSVEWTANYGYTF
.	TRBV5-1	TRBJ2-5	CASSLDRTQETQYF
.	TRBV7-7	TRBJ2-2	CASSLGQGVGELFF
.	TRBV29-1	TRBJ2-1	CSVEGTGTYNEQFF
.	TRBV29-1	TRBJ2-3	CSGYRGGTDTQYF
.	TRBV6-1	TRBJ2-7	CASSELTSAYEQYF
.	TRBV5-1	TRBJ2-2	CASSFRPGGANTGELFF
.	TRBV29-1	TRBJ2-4	CSATTGGGNIQYF
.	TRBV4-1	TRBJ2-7	CASSQTGTETYEQYF
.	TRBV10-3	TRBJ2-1	CAIKGTSGRALYNEQFF
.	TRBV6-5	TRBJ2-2	CASSRTSGRIGELFF
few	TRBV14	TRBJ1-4	CASSQTGQGGKLFF
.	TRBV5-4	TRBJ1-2	CASSLEGQVNYGYTF
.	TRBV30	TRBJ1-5	CAWSLIENQPQHF
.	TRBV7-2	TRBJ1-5	CASSATSGTVFNQPQHF
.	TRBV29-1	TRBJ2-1	CSVDPDYNEQFF
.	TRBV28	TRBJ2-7	CASSLGVWASGEYEQYF
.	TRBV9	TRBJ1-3	CASKRATSGNTIYF
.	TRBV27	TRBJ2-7	CASCQLGTSVEQYF
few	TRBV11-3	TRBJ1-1	CASRRDRAEAFF
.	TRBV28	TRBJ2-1	CASSLIGAYNEQFF
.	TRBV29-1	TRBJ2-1	CSVETSGNYNEQFF
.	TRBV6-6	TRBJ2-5	CASSKQGGGVETQYF
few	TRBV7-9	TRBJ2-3	CASSRDAGAGDTQYF
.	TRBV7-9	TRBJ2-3	CASSVLLAGTDTQYF
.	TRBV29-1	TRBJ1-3	CSVEGDKSRNTIYF
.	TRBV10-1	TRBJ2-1	CASSESGERGPYNEQFF
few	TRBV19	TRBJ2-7	CASSIQLQGPYEQYF
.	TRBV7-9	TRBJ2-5	CASSFGVAGPRETQYF
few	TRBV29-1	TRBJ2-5	CSVIPSGNIGEQYF
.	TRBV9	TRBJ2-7	CASSGRDSSSYEQYF
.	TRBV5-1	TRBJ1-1	CASSSTLGTEKRRGAFF
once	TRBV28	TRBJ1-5	CASSPRERLTSNQPQHF
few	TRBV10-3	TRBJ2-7	CAISERVTYEQYF
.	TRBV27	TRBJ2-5	CASSSRGGGQETQYF
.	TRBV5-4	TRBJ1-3	CASSPGISGNTIYF
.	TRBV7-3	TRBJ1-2	CASSPGTVYGYTF
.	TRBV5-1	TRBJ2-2	CASSFQGANTGELFF
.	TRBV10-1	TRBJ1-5	CASSGAPQGSQPQHF
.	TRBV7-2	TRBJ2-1	CASSLAVTSGGNNEQFF
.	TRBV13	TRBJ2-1	CASSLEGSGGYWGNEQFF
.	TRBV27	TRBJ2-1	CASSLSGNEQFF
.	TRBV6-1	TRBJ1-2	CASSKDRGRYGYTF
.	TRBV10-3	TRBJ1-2	CATQLSTDNYGYTF